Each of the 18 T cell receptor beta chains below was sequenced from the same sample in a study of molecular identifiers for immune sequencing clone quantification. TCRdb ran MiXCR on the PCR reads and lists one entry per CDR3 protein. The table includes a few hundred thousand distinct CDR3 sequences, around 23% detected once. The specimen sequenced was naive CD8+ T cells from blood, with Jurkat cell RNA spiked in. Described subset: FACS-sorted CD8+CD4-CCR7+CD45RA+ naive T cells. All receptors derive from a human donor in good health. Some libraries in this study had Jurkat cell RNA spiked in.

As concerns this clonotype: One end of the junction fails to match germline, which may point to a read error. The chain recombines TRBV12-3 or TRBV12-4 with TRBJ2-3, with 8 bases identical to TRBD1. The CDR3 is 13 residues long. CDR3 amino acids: CAGSDRGANTQYF. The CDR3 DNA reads TGTGCCGGCAGTGACAGGGGTGCAAATACGCAGTATTTT.

The chain's CDR3 is CASTEGTVSPLHF. The CDR3, as DNA: TGTGCCAGCACCGAAGGGACAGTGTCTCCCCTCCACTTT. The rearrangement uses TRBV28 and TRBJ1-6, with TRBD1 matching over 7 bases. Germline-derived CDR1 and CDR2 are MDHEN and SYDVKM. This CDR3 contains 13 residues. Unmatched junction bases numbered 10, after V lost 7 bases and J lost 13 bases.

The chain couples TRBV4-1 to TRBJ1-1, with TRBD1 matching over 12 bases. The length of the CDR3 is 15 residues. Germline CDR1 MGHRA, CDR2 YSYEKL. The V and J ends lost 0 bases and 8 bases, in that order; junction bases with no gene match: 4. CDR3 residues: CASSQEGTGGSEAFF. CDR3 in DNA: TGCGCCAGCAGCCAAGAAGGGACAGGGGGCTCGGAAGCTTTCTTT.

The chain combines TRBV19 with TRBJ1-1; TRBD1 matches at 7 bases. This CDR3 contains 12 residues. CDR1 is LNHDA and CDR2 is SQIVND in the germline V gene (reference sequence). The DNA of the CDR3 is TGTGGATCAGGGGGGGTTGACACTGAAGCTTTCTTT. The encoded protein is CGSGGVDTEAFF.

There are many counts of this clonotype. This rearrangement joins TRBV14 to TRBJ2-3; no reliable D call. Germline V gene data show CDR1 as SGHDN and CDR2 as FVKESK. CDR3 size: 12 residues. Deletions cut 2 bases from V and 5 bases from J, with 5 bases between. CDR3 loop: CASSQPLDTQYF. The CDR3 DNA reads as TGTGCCAGCAGCCAACCTCTAGATACGCAGTATTTT.

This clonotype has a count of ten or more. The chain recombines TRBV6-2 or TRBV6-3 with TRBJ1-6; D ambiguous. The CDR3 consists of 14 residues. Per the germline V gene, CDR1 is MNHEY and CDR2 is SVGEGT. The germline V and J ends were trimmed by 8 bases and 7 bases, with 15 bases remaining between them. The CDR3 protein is CASGLTLRNSPLHF. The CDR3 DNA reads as TGTGCCAGCGGTCTCACCCTCCGAAATTCACCCCTCCACTTT.

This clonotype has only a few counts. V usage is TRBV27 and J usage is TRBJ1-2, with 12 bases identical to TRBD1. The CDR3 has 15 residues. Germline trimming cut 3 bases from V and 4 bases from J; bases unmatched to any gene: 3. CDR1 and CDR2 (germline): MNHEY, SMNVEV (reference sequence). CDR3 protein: CASSFGTGGVYGYTF. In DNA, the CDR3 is TGTGCCAGCAGTTTTGGGACAGGGGGCGTCTATGGCTACACCTTC.

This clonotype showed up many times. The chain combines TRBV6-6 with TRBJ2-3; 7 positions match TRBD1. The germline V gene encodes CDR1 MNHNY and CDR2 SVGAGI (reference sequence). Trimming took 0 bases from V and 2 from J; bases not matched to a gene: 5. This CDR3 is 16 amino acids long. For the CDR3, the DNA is TGTGCCAGCAGTTACTCAGACAGGGAACCCACAGATACGCAGTATTTT. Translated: CASSYSDREPTDTQYF.

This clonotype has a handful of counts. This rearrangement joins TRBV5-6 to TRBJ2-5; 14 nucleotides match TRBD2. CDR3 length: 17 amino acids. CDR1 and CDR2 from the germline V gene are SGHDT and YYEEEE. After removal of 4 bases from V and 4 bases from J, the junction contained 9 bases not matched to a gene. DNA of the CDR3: TGTGCCAGCAGCACAATGGTTGGACTAGCGGGAGGAGAGACCCAGTACTTC. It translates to CASSTMVGLAGGETQYF.

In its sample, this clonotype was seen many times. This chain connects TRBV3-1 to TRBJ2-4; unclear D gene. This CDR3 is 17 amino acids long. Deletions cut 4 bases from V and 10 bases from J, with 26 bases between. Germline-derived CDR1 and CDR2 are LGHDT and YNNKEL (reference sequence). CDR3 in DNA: TGTGCCAGCAGCCCCAGAATCGAGAGTCTACCCACGAGGATTCAGTACTTC. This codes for CASSPRIESLPTRIQYF.

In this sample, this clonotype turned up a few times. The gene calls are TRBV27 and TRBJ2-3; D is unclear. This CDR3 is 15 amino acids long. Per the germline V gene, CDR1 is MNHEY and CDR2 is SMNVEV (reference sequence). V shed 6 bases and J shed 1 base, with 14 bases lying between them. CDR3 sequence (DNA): TGTGCCAGCAGCCCGGCCGGAATGGGCACAGATACGCAGTATTTT. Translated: CASSPAGMGTDTQYF.

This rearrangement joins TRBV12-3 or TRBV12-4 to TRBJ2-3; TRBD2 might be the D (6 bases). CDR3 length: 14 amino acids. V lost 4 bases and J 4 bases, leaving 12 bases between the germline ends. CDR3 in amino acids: CASSSTPSADTQYF. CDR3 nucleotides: TGTGCCAGCAGTTCGACTCCTAGCGCAGATACGCAGTATTTT.

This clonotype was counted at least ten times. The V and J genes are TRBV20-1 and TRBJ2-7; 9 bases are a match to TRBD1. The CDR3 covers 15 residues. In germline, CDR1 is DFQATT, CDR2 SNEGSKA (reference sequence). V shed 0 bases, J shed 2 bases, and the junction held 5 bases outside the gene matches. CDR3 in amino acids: CSAREHRGPAYEQYF. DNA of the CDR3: TGCAGTGCTAGAGAGCACAGGGGGCCCGCCTACGAGCAGTACTTC.

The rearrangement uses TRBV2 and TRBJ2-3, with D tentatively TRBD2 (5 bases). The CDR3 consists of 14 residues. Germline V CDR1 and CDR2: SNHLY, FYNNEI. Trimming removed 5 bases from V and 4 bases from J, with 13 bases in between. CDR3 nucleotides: TGTGCCAGCAGTTGGTGGAGCGGCTCAGATACGCAGTATTTT. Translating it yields CASSWWSGSDTQYF.

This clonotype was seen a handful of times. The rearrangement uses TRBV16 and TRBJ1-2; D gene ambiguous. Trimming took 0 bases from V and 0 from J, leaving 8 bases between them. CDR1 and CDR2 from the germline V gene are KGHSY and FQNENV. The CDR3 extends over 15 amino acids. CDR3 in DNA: TGTGCCAGCAGCCAATCCGCGTTATCTAACTATGGCTACACCTTC. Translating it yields CASSQSALSNYGYTF.

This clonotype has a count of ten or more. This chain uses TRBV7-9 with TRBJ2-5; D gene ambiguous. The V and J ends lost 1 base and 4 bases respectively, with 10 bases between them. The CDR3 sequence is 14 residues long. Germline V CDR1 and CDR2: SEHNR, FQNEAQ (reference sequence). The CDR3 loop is CASSLVVVRETQYF. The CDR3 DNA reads TGTGCCAGCAGCTTAGTTGTGGTCCGAGAGACCCAGTACTTC.

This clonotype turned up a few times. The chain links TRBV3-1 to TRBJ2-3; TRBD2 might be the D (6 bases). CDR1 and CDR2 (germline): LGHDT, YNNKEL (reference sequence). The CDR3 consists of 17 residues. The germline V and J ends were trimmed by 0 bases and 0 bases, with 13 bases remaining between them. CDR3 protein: CASSQDPAGTSTDTQYF. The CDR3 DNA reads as TGTGCCAGCAGCCAAGATCCAGCCGGGACTAGCACAGATACGCAGTATTTT.

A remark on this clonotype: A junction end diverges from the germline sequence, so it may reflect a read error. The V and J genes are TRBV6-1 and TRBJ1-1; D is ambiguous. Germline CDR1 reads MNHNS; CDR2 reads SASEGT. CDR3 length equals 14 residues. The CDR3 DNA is TGTGCCAGCAGTGAATACGGTTCGAACACTGAAGCGTTCTTT. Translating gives CASSEYGSNTEAFF.